This is a list of T cell receptor beta chains from one sample in a study of response to subunit inactivated influenza vaccine. Each CDR3 protein gets one entry after TCRdb re-called the RT-PCR reads with MiXCR. The sample lists approximately 300,000 distinct CDR3 sequences; around 20% were seen once. The sample consisted of PBMCs from blood, taken 21 months after vaccination. The receptors here all came from a man between 50 and 75 years old who received an inactivated influenza vaccine. Each CDR3 is given with its conserved first and last residue. The D gene is left open where the match is weak. Where a row states a size, it is once, few, many or the class of an expanded clone; other rows omit it.

J: TRBJ2-5; V: TRBV7-9; D: TRBD2; size: -; CDR3: CASSLDPGLAGEETQYF; DNA: TGTGCCAGCAGCTTAGACCCGGGACTAGCGGGGGAAGAGACCCAGTACTTC
J: TRBJ2-2; V: TRBV28; D: TRBD2; size: -; CDR3: CASSRASGRRTGELFF; DNA: TGTGCCAGCAGTCGCGCCAGCGGGAGAAGGACCGGGGAGCTGTTTTTT
J: TRBJ2-2; V: TRBV29-1; D: -; size: -; CDR3: CSVGRPTGELFF; DNA: TGCAGCGTTGGGAGGCCCACCGGGGAGCTGTTTTTT
J: TRBJ1-2; V: TRBV6-1; D: TRBD1; size: few; CDR3: CASSETGTGGAWSYGYTF; DNA: TGTGCCAGCAGTGAGACCGGGACAGGGGGCGCGTGGAGCTATGGCTACACCTTC
J: TRBJ2-1; V: TRBV12-3/TRBV12-4; D: -; size: -; CDR3: CASSLVGLNSHNEQFF; DNA: TGTGCCAGCAGTTTAGTAGGTCTAAACTCCCACAATGAGCAGTTCTTC
J: TRBJ2-1; V: TRBV6-2/TRBV6-3; D: TRBD2; size: -; CDR3: CATAGLAKHNEQFF; DNA: TGTGCCACCGCGGGACTAGCGAAACACAATGAGCAGTTCTTC
J: TRBJ1-2; V: TRBV19; D: TRBD1; size: many; CDR3: CASSMSGTGDGYTF; DNA: TGTGCCAGTAGTATGTCCGGGACAGGGGATGGCTACACCTTC
J: TRBJ1-1; V: TRBV7-8; D: -; size: -; CDR3: CASSLIQGNTEAFF; DNA: TGTGCCAGCAGCTTGATCCAGGGGAACACTGAAGCTTTCTTT
J: TRBJ1-2; V: TRBV2; D: -; size: -; CDR3: CASKEGFFDYGYTF; DNA: TGTGCCAGCAAGGAGGGATTCTTCGACTATGGCTACACCTTC
J: TRBJ1-1; V: TRBV5-1; D: -; size: -; CDR3: CASSQQNTEAFF; DNA: TGCGCCAGCAGCCAGCAGAACACTGAAGCTTTCTTT
J: TRBJ1-1; V: TRBV30; D: -; size: few; CDR3: CAWSVSRRSNTEAFF; DNA: TGTGCCTGGAGTGTTTCCAGACGGTCGAACACTGAAGCTTTCTTT
J: TRBJ1-2; V: TRBV11-2; D: -; size: few; CDR3: CASSLVQGGKNGYTF; DNA: TGTGCCAGCAGCTTAGTCCAGGGCGGGAAGAATGGCTACACCTTC
J: TRBJ2-7; V: TRBV5-4; D: -; size: -; CDR3: CASSITGPVNVKQYF; DNA: TGTGCCAGCAGCATCACAGGTCCGGTCAACGTCAAGCAGTACTTC
J: TRBJ2-5; V: TRBV12-3/TRBV12-4; D: TRBD1; size: few; CDR3: CASSFRQGSGETQYF; DNA: TGTGCCAGCAGTTTCCGACAGGGATCGGGAGAGACCCAGTACTTC
J: TRBJ1-5; V: TRBV3-1; D: -; size: many; CDR3: CASSETGYSNQPQHF; DNA: TGTGCCAGCAGCGAGACAGGATACAGCAATCAGCCCCAGCATTTT
J: TRBJ2-5; V: TRBV6-1; D: -; size: -; CDR3: CASSEFRVGQTQYF; DNA: TGTGCCAGCAGCGAATTTCGCGTTGGTCAGACCCAGTACTTC
J: TRBJ2-2; V: TRBV4-3; D: -; size: few; CDR3: CASSQEQNTGELFF; DNA: TGCGCCAGCAGCCAAGAACAGAACACCGGGGAGCTGTTTTTT
J: TRBJ1-5; V: TRBV5-1; D: -; size: few; CDR3: CASSLVPGGNQPQHF; DNA: TGCGCCAGCAGCTTGGTGCCGGGGGGCAATCAGCCCCAGCATTTT
J: TRBJ1-1; V: TRBV5-1; D: -; size: few; CDR3: CASRPRNRERGRTEAFF; DNA: TGCGCCAGCAGACCACGAAACAGGGAGCGGGGCCGAACTGAAGCTTTCTTT
J: TRBJ2-3; V: TRBV29-1; D: -; size: -; CDR3: CSVMTGDTQYF; DNA: TGCAGCGTCATGACAGGAGATACGCAGTATTTT
J: TRBJ2-3; V: TRBV19; D: -; size: -; CDR3: CASSIGATTDTQYF; DNA: TGTGCCAGTAGTATAGGTGCAACCACAGATACGCAGTATTTT
J: TRBJ2-5; V: TRBV3-1; D: TRBD2; size: -; CDR3: CASSQTSGRERETQYF; DNA: TGTGCCAGCAGCCAAACTAGCGGGAGGGAGCGAGAGACCCAGTACTTC